This record looks at one TCR beta chain sequence and its context. Its antigen is unknown. The input lacks base qualities; no much larger clone sits a single base away. Inclusion was restricted to participants for whom at least one PBMC sample before ART initiation and at least two post-ART samples were available. Treatment was received in the United States of America by all participants with HIV. Before DNA extraction, cryopreserved samples containing about 0.95-10 million PBMC were thawed and washed. At the time of the earliest PBMC sample, participants with HIV were aged between roughly 23 and 60 years. Each participant contributed PBMC samples from 1-4 timepoints before ART initiation and 2-8 timepoints after ART initiation, with a median of 7 samples. Serial HIV viral load, CD4+ T-cell count, ART history and demographic data were obtained for every participant. Using a Qiagen kit on a QIAcube, genomic DNA was extracted from unsorted PBMC, with samples processed in batches of 12.

Sequencing of the TRB variable region was done with the immunoSEQ hsTCRB v3.0 assay at survey level resolution. The targeted TRB sequencing depth was 40,000-50,000 T-cell genomes per sample. TRB libraries were pooled and sequenced on an Illumina MiSeq using a v3 150-cycle kit. Turning to the authors' computational methods: Repertoire analysis ran in R within a reproducible Nextflow workflow covering QC, data transformation and analysis. LymphoSeq2, an R package for exploring AIRR-Seq data, was used to implement the custom analyses. After excluding a handful of samples that yielded fewer than 5000 total TRB sequences, approximately 180 HIV repertoires remained for analysis. Among the approximately 190 retained HIV repertoires, 55 to 65 were collected before ART initiation and about 130 were collected after ART initiation. Each repertoire was downsampled to 5000 TRB nucleotide sequences, and summary statistics were averaged across 100 downsampling iterations. TRB sequences were retained for analysis only if CDR3 regions of at least seven amino acids were present. Diversity was measured with a Shannon entropy-derived clonality score and the Gini coefficient. In the repertoire networks, any two of the top 5000 CDR3 amino acid sequences were linked whenever the two sequences differed by an edit distance of one. GLIPH2 predicted antigen specificity groups and MHC restriction for TRB CDR3 amino acid sequences. To flag known CMV, EBV, HIV or tissue antigen associations, CDR3 amino acid sequences were matched against VDJdb and McPAS-TCR. Pre-ART, post-ART and control groups were compared with Wilcoxon signed-rank tests and Holm-Bonferroni correction. TCRdb retrieved this table from immuneACCESS and kept in-frame rearrangements only. Not all clones are present; in checked studies, unresolved V genes account for under half, and no reason is known for the remainder. V, J and clone size are those of that table, while D and trimming were read from the DNA. The table for this sample lists 22,000 or so clones; roughly 82% of them were counted only once. The ten largest clones capture around 4% of the sample.

The trim is 6 bases for V and 3 bases for J, with a gap of 12 bases between the germline ends. The CDR3 goes from the cysteine to the phenylalanine over 13 residues. Just the 39-base CDR3 DNA is kept, in frame starting at base 1. From a lookup of the germline V gene, CDR1 and CDR2 are MDHEN and SYDVKM. The sample originates from a study of long-term antiretroviral therapy in people with HIV (dated by TCRdb to between 2022 and 2023). Regarding the research as a whole: Collection of the earliest samples took place about a decade ahead of the 2015 WHO recommendation for immediate ART, at a time when ART was typically delayed until CD4 counts fell. A retrospective serial study tested whether ART initiation and durable HIV suppression were associated with changes in peripheral blood TRB repertoire composition and diversity. A total of roughly 180 cryopreserved PBMC samples were contributed to the cohort by 30 adults with confirmed HIV infection, with samples collected serially over a mean of roughly six years (range 1-12). Of the approximately 30 participants with HIV, fewer than twelve were female. No cross-contamination during QIAcube processing was seen in test extractions of a monoclonal T-cell line run alongside approximately 36 polyclonal samples.

Overall study results and their limits: Unsorted PBMC were profiled instead of sorted CD4+ and CD8+ T cells because pre-ART samples had limited cell numbers. The samples span the years 2004 to 2017, and the ART regimens used at that time may not be as effective as current regimens. The repertoire was dominated across all time points by expanded TRB clones identified before ART initiation, although this dominance was seen to fluctuate and to decrease in many PLHIV after ART. Inferences about post-ART repertoire changes are limited because no data were available on ART adherence, viral resistance or therapy changes. Owing to limited PBMC availability, only the TCR beta chain was sequenced, without alpha chain pairing. Starting ART was linked to a significant rise in TRB diversity, yet even with long-term ART the diversity remained significantly lower than in transplant donor controls. HIV repertoires had narrower CDR3 length ranges than controls, and the network structure suggested an antigen-experienced repertoire that shifted only slightly toward naive after ART.

The specimen comprised unsorted PBMCs, sampled roughly 6.2 years after starting antiretroviral therapy. The V and J segments used are TRBV28 and TRBJ2-7; the D gene is possibly TRBD1, with 6 bases matching. The TCR comes from a man between 25 and 39 years old with HIV. The DNA reads as follows: TGTGCCAGCAGACGGGACACCCGCTACGAGCAGTACTTC. Translated, it reads CASRRDTRYEQYF.